Following are 12 T cell receptor beta chains from one sample sequenced in a study of T cell repertoires in cytomegalovirus infection. TCRdb reprocessed the reads via MiXCR and lists one record per CDR3 protein. The sample includes about 740,000 distinct CDR3 sequences, approximately 33% of them seen just once. These receptors' antigens are unknown. Source: cultured PBMCs, taken from culture after CMV antigen stimulation. Every receptor here comes from a human donor in good health (CMV status not recorded). Some clones in this sample may be carry-over from other donors' samples.

This clonotype was counted at least ten times. The rearrangement links TRBV5-4 to TRBJ1-4, with 9 bases lining up with TRBD1. The CDR3 is 14 residues long. The ends lost 3 bases at V and 6 bases at J; junction bases unmatched: 3. Germline loops: CDR1 SGHNT, CDR2 YYREEE (reference sequence). The CDR3: CASSSGTGYEKLFF. The CDR3 coding sequence is TGTGCCAGCAGCTCCGGGACAGGGTATGAAAAACTGTTTTTT.

This clonotype was picked up one time. V is TRBV2 and J is TRBJ1-2; D is undetermined. V lost 5 bases, J lost 2 bases, and 12 bases lay in between. The germline gives CDR1 SNHLY, CDR2 FYNNEI. CDR3 length: 14 amino acids. CDR3 sequence (DNA): TGTGCCAGCAGTATTTTGAGCCTGAACTATGGCTACACCTTC. Protein sequence: CASSILSLNYGYTF.

As regards this clonotype: At one end, the junction sequence differs from germline, possibly due to a read error. CDR3 residues: CANSLGGAGQYF. CDR3 nucleotides: TGTGCCAACAGTTTAGGAGGGGCAGGGCAGTACTTC. The chain joins TRBV12-3 or TRBV12-4 to TRBJ2-7, with TRBD2 as a possible D gene (6 bases). The CDR3 totals 12 residues.

Only a few counts were recorded for this clonotype. The chain joins TRBV7-2 to TRBJ2-7, with D possibly called TRBD1 or TRBD2 (5 bases each). In germline, CDR1 is SGHTA, CDR2 FQGNSA. The CDR3 loop spans 15 amino acids. V gave up 1 base and J gave up 3 bases, with 13 bases separating them. The CDR3 protein is CASSLVPGRSYEQYF. CDR3 DNA sequence: TGTGCCAGCAGCTTAGTTCCGGGACGGAGCTACGAGCAGTACTTC. The full variable domain, rest sourced from reference TRBV7-2 and TRBJ2-7, is GAGVSQSPSNKVTEKGKDVELRCDPISGHTALYWYRQSLGQGLEFLIYFQGNSAPDKSGLPSDRFSAERTGGSVSTLTIQRTQQEDSAVYLCASSLVPGRSYEQYFGPGTRLTVT.

This clonotype appeared a few times. In DNA, the CDR3 is TGTGCCAGCAGTGAAAGAGCCGGGACAGGGATCGGAAACACCATATATTTT. The encoded protein is CASSERAGTGIGNTIYF. The chain couples TRBV6-1 to TRBJ1-3, with 9 nucleotides matching TRBD1. Germline CDR1 reads MNHNS; CDR2 reads SASEGT. The ends lost 2 bases at V and 4 bases at J; junction bases unmatched: 9. The CDR3 length is 17 residues.

This clonotype occurred many times. The chain uses TRBV7-2 and TRBJ2-5; unclear D gene. In germline, CDR1 is SGHTA, CDR2 FQGNSA. CDR3 size: 13 residues. V was clipped by 4 bases and J by 3 bases, with 9 bases between them. The CDR3 loop reads CASSYRREETQYF. CDR3 nucleotides: TGTGCCAGCAGCTACCGCCGGGAAGAGACCCAGTACTTC.

Ten or more counts support this clonotype. J is TRBJ2-1 and V is TRBV7-2; D is possibly TRBD1 or TRBD2 (5 bases each). The CDR3 spans 14 residues. Trimming removed 1 base from V and 10 bases from J, with 14 bases in between. Germline-derived CDR1 and CDR2 are SGHTA and FQGNSA. In nucleotides, the CDR3 is TGTGCCAGCAGCTTAGAGCCGGGACCTGGGGAGCAGTTCTTC. Translated, it gives CASSLEPGPGEQFF.

The chain employs TRBV6-5 and TRBJ1-2, with a tentative D call TRBD1 (5 bases). CDR1 and CDR2 from the germline V gene are MNHEY and SVGAGI. Between the trimmed V and J ends, which lost 5 bases and 8 bases, there was a span of 12 bases. The CDR3 totals 12 residues. In DNA form, the CDR3 reads TGTGCCAGCAGTCGGGGCGCAGAAGGCTACACCTTC. Encoded protein: CASSRGAEGYTF.

The chain has TRBV12-3 or TRBV12-4 and TRBJ1-5, with no clear D. The ends were cut back, 7 bases at V and 5 bases at J, with 12 bases in the middle. The CDR3 runs 13 residues. This CDR3 is CASNVDGDQPQHF. The CDR3 bases are TGTGCCAGCAACGTCGACGGGGATCAGCCCCAGCATTTT.

This clonotype occurred a few times. The chain employs TRBV6-1 and TRBJ2-3; D uncertain. Trimming cost V 2 bases and J 6 bases, with 9 bases left between them. This CDR3 is built from 13 residues. Germline V CDR1 and CDR2: MNHNS, SASEGT. CDR3 in DNA: TGTGCCAGCAGTGAAACATGGCGCGATACGCAGTATTTT. Translating it yields CASSETWRDTQYF.

The chain has TRBV5-1 and TRBJ2-5; D not resolved. This CDR3 has 14 residues. V lost 4 bases, J lost 5 bases, and 15 bases lay in between. The germline CDR1 and CDR2 sequences are SGHRS and YFSETQ. CDR3 protein: CASSEPGPGETQYF. CDR3 DNA: TGCGCCAGCAGCGAACCCGGACCTGGGGAGACCCAGTACTTC.

V and J are TRBV7-9 and TRBJ2-1; D call uncertain. Trimming took off 2 bases at V and 8 bases at J, with 7 bases between the two ends. CDR1 SEHNR and CDR2 FQNEAQ come from the germline V gene (reference sequence). The CDR3 spans 12 residues. As DNA, the CDR3 is TGTGCCAGCAGCTTACTACCCGATGAGCAGTTCTTC. Its translation: CASSLLPDEQFF.